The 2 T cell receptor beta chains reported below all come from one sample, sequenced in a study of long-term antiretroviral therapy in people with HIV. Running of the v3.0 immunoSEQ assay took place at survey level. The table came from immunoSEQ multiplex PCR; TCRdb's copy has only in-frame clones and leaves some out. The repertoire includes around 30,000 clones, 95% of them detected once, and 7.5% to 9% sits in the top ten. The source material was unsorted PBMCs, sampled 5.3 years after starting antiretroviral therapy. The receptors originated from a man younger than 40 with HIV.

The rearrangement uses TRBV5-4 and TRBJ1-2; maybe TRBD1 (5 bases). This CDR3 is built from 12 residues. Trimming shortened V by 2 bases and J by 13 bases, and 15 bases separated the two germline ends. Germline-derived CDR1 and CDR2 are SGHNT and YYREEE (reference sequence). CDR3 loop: CASSFGAVDSTF. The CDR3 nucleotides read TGTGCCAGCAGCTTTGGGGCCGTCGACTCCACCTTC.

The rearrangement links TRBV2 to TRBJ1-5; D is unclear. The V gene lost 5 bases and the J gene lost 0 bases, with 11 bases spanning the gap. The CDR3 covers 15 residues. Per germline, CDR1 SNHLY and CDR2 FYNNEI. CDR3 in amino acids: CASSFQSYSNQPQHF. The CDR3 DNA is TGTGCCAGCAGTTTCCAGAGTTATAGCAATCAGCCCCAGCATTTT.